The 26 T cell receptor beta chains reported below all come from one sample, sequenced in a study of T cell responses to AZD1222 COVID-19 vaccine. Clones were sequenced by immunoSEQ multiplex PCR, and TCRdb holds only the in-frame ones, with some missing. Here the sample spans about 180,000 clones, more than 75% being singletons. The sample consisted of peripheral blood, taken 28 days after the second AZD1222 dose. The source is an adult who received the AZD1222 COVID-19 vaccine.

This clone was seen only once. The junction shows a germline mismatch at one end, possibly a read error. This chain connects TRBV10-1 to TRBJ1-5; weak D call: TRBD1 (5 bases). Per the germline V gene, CDR1 is WNHNN and CDR2 is SYGVQD (reference sequence). The CDR3 extends over 15 amino acids. CDR3 protein: CASSVQGGSSQPQHF. The CDR3 DNA follows: TGCGCCAGCAGTGTCCAGGGAGGGAGCAGTCAGCCCCAGCATTTT.

The sample holds one count of this clone. V gene TRBV2 combines with J gene TRBJ1-2; possible D gene TRBD1, 5 bases. CDR3 size: 14 residues. CDR1 is SNHLY, CDR2 FYNNEI, per germline. V shed 3 bases and J shed 8 bases, with 16 bases lying between them. CDR3 in amino acids: CASSDRGSLEGYTF. DNA of the CDR3: TGTGCCAGCAGTGACCGGGGCAGTCTGGAGGGCTACACCTTC.

The chain is built from TRBV29-1 and TRBJ1-3; possibly TRBD1 for D (5 bases). This CDR3 region has 16 residues. The germline gives CDR1 SQVTM, CDR2 ANQGSEA. The V and J ends lost 0 bases and 0 bases respectively, with 12 bases between them. CDR3 in amino acids: CSVEDLPRDSGNTIYF. CDR3 DNA: TGCAGCGTTGAAGATCTACCCAGGGACTCTGGAAACACCATATATTTT.

V is TRBV2 and J is TRBJ1-5; TRBD1 aligns across 8 bases. The V gene end was trimmed by 3 bases and the J gene end by 6 bases; junction bases not matched to a gene: 4. Germline assignment: CDR1 SNHLY and CDR2 FYNNEI. The CDR3 spans 14 residues. The CDR3 sequence is CASSDTGGRQPQHF. As DNA, the CDR3 is TGTGCCAGCAGTGATACAGGGGGGCGTCAGCCCCAGCATTTT. The full variable domain, its missing parts supplied by reference TRBV2 and TRBJ1-5, is EPEVTQTPSHQVTQMGQEVILRCVPISNHLYFYWYRQILGQKVEFLVSFYNNEISEKSEIFDDQFSVERPDGSNFTLKIRSTKLEDSAMYFCASSDTGGRQPQHFGDGTRLSIL.

The chain combines TRBV28 with TRBJ2-1, with 11 bases aligning to TRBD2. Trimming removed 6 bases from V and 5 bases from J; junction bases left unmatched: 9. Per germline, CDR1 MDHEN and CDR2 SYDVKM. This CDR3 has 16 residues. CDR3 residues: CASSPIAGGLNNEQFF. In nucleotides, the CDR3 is TGTGCCAGCAGCCCGATAGCGGGAGGGCTAAACAATGAGCAGTTCTTC.

The V call is TRBV6-2 or TRBV6-3, the J call TRBJ2-3; 10 bases map to TRBD2. CDR3 length: 17 amino acids. Germline loops: CDR1 MNHEY, CDR2 SVGEGT. V trimming: 2 bases; J trimming: 0 bases; junction bases outside the gene matches: 5. CDR3 sequence (DNA): TGTGCCAGCAGTTACAATGGACTAGCGGATAGCACAGATACGCAGTATTTT. This sequence encodes CASSYNGLADSTDTQYF.

The rearrangement uses TRBV6-5 and TRBJ2-1, with D perhaps TRBD2 (6 bases). Germline CDR1 and CDR2: MNHEY and SVGAGI. The germline V and J ends were trimmed by 6 bases and 6 bases, with 18 bases remaining between them. This CDR3 is 15 amino acids long. The CDR3 DNA reads as TGTGCCAGCAGACAACGCAATCTGGGGGGCAATGAGCAGTTCTTC. Protein: CASRQRNLGGNEQFF.

V and J are TRBV28 and TRBJ1-2, with a tentative D call TRBD1 (5 bases). The V gene's germline CDR1 is MDHEN and CDR2 SYDVKM. The CDR3 contains 12 residues. Trimming removed 8 bases from V and 0 bases from J, with 7 bases in between. The CDR3 protein is CASWGANYGYTF. The CDR3 DNA reads as TGTGCCAGCTGGGGGGCTAACTATGGCTACACCTTC.

The CDR3 loop is CASSPPFLPYGYTF. As DNA, the CDR3 is TGTGCCAGCAGCCCCCCGTTCCTCCCCTATGGCTACACCTTC. The rearrangement uses TRBV28 and TRBJ1-2, with D uncertain. Trimming cost V 6 bases and J 4 bases, with 15 bases left between them. Germline V lookup: CDR1 MDHEN, CDR2 SYDVKM. This CDR3 comprises 14 residues.

This clone was seen just once. The V gene is TRBV5-1, the J gene TRBJ2-2; 9 nucleotides line up with TRBD2. The CDR3 is made up of 15 amino acids. Germline V lookup: CDR1 SGHRS, CDR2 YFSETQ. With V trimmed by 4 bases and J by 5 bases, 6 bases remained unmatched. The CDR3 sequence: CASSASGRSTGELFF. The CDR3 region has the DNA TGCGCCAGCAGCGCGAGCGGGAGGAGTACCGGGGAGCTGTTTTTT. Filled out from reference TRBV5-1 and TRBJ2-2, the complete variable domain reads KAGVTQTPRYLIKTRGQQVTLSCSPISGHRSVSWYQQTPGQGLQFLFEYFSETQRNKGNFPGRFSGRQFSNSRSEMNVSTLELGDSALYLCASSASGRSTGELFFGEGSRLTVL.

V usage is TRBV7-9 and J usage is TRBJ1-2, with unresolved D. CDR1 is SEHNR, CDR2 FQNEAQ, per germline (reference sequence). V lost 4 bases to trimming and J lost 8 bases, with 17 bases between them. The CDR3 runs 14 residues. CDR3 in DNA: TGTGCCAGCAGCTCGTCCCCCACCGTGGGGGGCTACACCTTC. Amino acid sequence: CASSSSPTVGGYTF.

This chain joins TRBV2 and TRBJ1-3; D unresolved. Looked up from germline, CDR1 is SNHLY and CDR2 is FYNNEI. There are 15 residues in the CDR3. V lost 8 bases, J lost 0 bases, and 14 bases lay in between. In DNA form, the CDR3 reads TGTGCCAGCCGAAATGGACTGAGCTCTGGAAACACCATATATTTT. This translates into CASRNGLSSGNTIYF.

The chain has TRBV19 and TRBJ2-2, with D maybe TRBD2 (7 bases). The CDR3 length is 14 residues. The V end was cut by 10 bases, the J end by 2 bases, with 14 bases between. Germline lookup yields CDR1 LNHDA and CDR2 SQIVND (reference sequence). The CDR3 is CATGGAVNTGELFF. CDR3 DNA sequence: TGTGCCACTGGGGGGGCGGTCAACACCGGGGAGCTGTTTTTT.

V and J are TRBV10-3 and TRBJ1-5; possible D gene TRBD1, 6 bases. Trimming cost V 6 bases and J 0 bases, with 12 bases left between them. The CDR3 runs 15 residues. Germline V gives CDR1 ENHRY, CDR2 SYGVKD. CDR3 nucleotides: TGTGCCATCAGCGAACGGGGGCCTAGCAATCAGCCCCAGCATTTT. Translated: CAISERGPSNQPQHF.

This chain connects TRBV3-1 (or the pseudogene TRBV3-2) to TRBJ2-1, with TRBD2 matching 11 bases. CDR1 is LGHDT and CDR2 is YNNKEL in the germline V gene (reference sequence). V dropped 4 bases and J dropped 7; count of bases not matched to a gene: 6. The CDR3 extends over 15 amino acids. CDR3 protein: CASSRTSGRRNEQFF. The CDR3 coding sequence is TGTGCCAGCAGCCGTACTAGCGGGAGAAGGAATGAGCAGTTCTTC.

This chain connects TRBV27 to TRBJ2-3; 8 positions agree with TRBD1. Germline values: CDR1 MNHEY, CDR2 SMNVEV (reference sequence). Trimming at V came to 7 bases and at J to 1 base, leaving 4 bases not matched to a gene. CDR3 size: 14 residues. The CDR3 nucleotides are TGTGCCAGCAACCTGGGACAGGGCACAGATACGCAGTATTTT. This gives the protein CASNLGQGTDTQYF.

On this clone: Other DNA variants within this sample encode the same CDR3. The chain recombines TRBV12-3 or TRBV12-4 with TRBJ1-2, with no clear D. The CDR3 runs to 13 residues. Trimming removed 1 base at V and 0 bases at J, with 3 bases between. This CDR3 is CASSLGANYGYTF. CDR3 nucleotide sequence: TGTGCCAGCAGTTTAGGAGCTAACTATGGCTACACCTTC.

The gene calls are TRBV24-1 and TRBJ1-5; D unclear. Trimming stripped 4 bases from V and 7 bases from J, with 16 bases between. This CDR3 region has 15 residues. The germline V gene encodes CDR1 KGHDR and CDR2 SFDVKD. CDR3 sequence (DNA): TGTGCCACCAGTGACCCAACCCTGACTGGGCAGCCCCAGCATTTT. Amino acids: CATSDPTLTGQPQHF.

This rearrangement joins TRBV7-3 to TRBJ1-1, with 7 bases identical to TRBD1. This CDR3 is built from 15 residues. Unmatched junction bases numbered 7, after V lost 5 bases and J lost 1 base. Looked up from germline, CDR1 is SGHTA and CDR2 is FQGTGA. DNA of the CDR3: TGTGCCAGCAGCCCCACCGGGACAGAGAACACTGAAGCTTTCTTT. Translated, it gives CASSPTGTENTEAFF.

The chain joins TRBV28 to TRBJ2-7; 7 positions agree with TRBD2. CDR3 length: 15 residues. Germline V CDR1 and CDR2: MDHEN, SYDVKM. The trim removed 6 bases at V and 2 bases at J, leaving 10 bases unmatched. CDR3 amino acids: CASRPSGGGAYEQYF. CDR3 DNA sequence: TGTGCCAGCAGACCCAGTGGGGGAGGGGCCTACGAGCAGTACTTC.

The chain is built from TRBV9 and TRBJ2-1; 14 nucleotides align to TRBD2. This CDR3 region has 15 residues. Germline trimming cut 0 bases from V and 10 bases from J; bases unmatched to any gene: 3. The germline V gene encodes CDR1 SGDLS and CDR2 YYNGEE. The CDR3 region is CASSVGLAGGKEQFF. CDR3 sequence (DNA): TGTGCCAGCAGCGTAGGACTAGCGGGAGGGAAAGAGCAGTTCTTC.

The V gene is TRBV7-2, the J gene TRBJ2-7, with 13 bases that match TRBD2. The CDR3 is 18 residues long. V was clipped by 4 bases and J by 0 bases; unmatched bases: 9. Germline CDR1 SGHTA, CDR2 FQGNSA. The CDR3, as DNA: TGTGCCAGCAGCTCCCCCCGGGGACTAGCGGGGTTCTCCTACGAGCAGTACTTC. This encodes CASSSPRGLAGFSYEQYF.

In nucleotides, the CDR3 is TGTGCCAGCAGCGTAGGATCCAGCGCCCATGAGCAGTTCTTC. Translating it yields CASSVGSSAHEQFF. The chain recombines TRBV9 with TRBJ2-1; D unclear. CDR1 SGDLS and CDR2 YYNGEE come from the germline V gene. The length of the CDR3 is 14 residues. Trimming removed 0 bases at V and 8 bases at J, with 12 bases between. The full variable domain, its missing parts supplied by reference TRBV9 and TRBJ2-1, is DSGVTQTPKHLITATGQRVTLRCSPRSGDLSVYWYQQSLDQGLQFLIQYYNGEERAKGNILERFSAQQFPDLHSELNLSSLELGDSALYFCASSVGSSAHEQFFGPGTRLTVL.

The CDR3 loop is CASSLNEINQPQHF. CDR3 nucleotide sequence: TGTGCCAGCAGTTTGAACGAGATCAATCAGCCCCAGCATTTT. The V call is TRBV28, the J call TRBJ1-5, with D unclear. Germline CDR1 is MDHEN and CDR2 is SYDVKM. V lost 3 bases, J lost 3 bases, and 9 bases lay in between. This CDR3 is built from 14 residues.

This chain uses TRBV7-2 with TRBJ2-2; 12 nucleotides line up with TRBD2. This CDR3 region has 16 residues. Per the germline V gene, CDR1 is SGHTA and CDR2 is FQGNSA. Trimming cost V 3 bases and J 6 bases; bases outside gene matches: 5. The CDR3 protein is CASSLGTSGRAGELFF. CDR3 in DNA: TGTGCCAGCAGCTTGGGGACTAGCGGGCGGGCCGGGGAGCTGTTTTTT.

V usage is TRBV7-2 and J usage is TRBJ2-5; tentatively, D is TRBD1 (5 bases). The CDR3 length is 14 residues. Trimming removed 1 base from V and 5 bases from J, with 11 bases in between. The germline V gene encodes CDR1 SGHTA and CDR2 FQGNSA. The CDR3, as DNA: TGTGCCAGCAGCTTAGGCAGGGCATGGGAGACCCAGTACTTC. Its translation: CASSLGRAWETQYF.